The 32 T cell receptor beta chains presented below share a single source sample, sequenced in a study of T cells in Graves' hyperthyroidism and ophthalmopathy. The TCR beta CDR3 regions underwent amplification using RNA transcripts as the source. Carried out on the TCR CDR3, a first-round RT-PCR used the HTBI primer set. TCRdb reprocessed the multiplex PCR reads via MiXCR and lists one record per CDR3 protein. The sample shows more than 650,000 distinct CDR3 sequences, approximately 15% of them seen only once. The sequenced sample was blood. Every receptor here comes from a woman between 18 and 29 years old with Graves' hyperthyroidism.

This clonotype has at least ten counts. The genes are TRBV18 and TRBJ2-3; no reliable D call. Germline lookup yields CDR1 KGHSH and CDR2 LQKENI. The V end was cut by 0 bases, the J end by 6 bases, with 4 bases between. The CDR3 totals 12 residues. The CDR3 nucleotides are TGTGCCAGCTCACCACCGTCCGATACGCAGTATTTT. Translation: CASSPPSDTQYF.

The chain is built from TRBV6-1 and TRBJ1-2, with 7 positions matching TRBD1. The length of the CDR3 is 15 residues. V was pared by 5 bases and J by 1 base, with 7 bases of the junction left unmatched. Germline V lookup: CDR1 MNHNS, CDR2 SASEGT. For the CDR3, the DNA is TGTGCCAGCAGTTGGACAGGCCGGGGTAACTATGGCTACACCTTC. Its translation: CASSWTGRGNYGYTF.

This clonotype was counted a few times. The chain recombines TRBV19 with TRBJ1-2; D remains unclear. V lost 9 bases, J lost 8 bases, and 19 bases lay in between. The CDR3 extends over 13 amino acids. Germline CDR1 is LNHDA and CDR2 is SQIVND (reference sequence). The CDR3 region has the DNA TGTGCCAGCAGCCTCGGGGAGGGATTCGGCTACACCTTC. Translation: CASSLGEGFGYTF.

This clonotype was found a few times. DNA of the CDR3: TGTGCCAGCAGTGATGACTTATTCGGGGATGAGCAGTTCTTC. It codes for CASSDDLFGDEQFF. This sequence joins TRBV25-1 and TRBJ2-1; D is possibly TRBD2 (5 bases). Germline V lookup: CDR1 MGHDK, CDR2 SYGVNS. This CDR3 has 14 residues. The V end was cut by 3 bases, the J end by 8 bases, with 14 bases between.

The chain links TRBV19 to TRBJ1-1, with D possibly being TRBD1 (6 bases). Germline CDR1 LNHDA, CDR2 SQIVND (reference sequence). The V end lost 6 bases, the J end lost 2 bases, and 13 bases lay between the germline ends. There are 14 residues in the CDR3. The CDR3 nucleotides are TGTGCCAGTAGGGCAGGGGCGGGAAACACTGAAGCTTTCTTT. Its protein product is CASRAGAGNTEAFF.

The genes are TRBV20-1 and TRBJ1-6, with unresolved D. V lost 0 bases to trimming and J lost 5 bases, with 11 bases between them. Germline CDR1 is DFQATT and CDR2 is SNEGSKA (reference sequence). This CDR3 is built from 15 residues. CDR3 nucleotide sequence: TGCAGTGCTAGAGATGCTCAGGCTCATAATTCACCCCTCCACTTT. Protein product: CSARDAQAHNSPLHF.

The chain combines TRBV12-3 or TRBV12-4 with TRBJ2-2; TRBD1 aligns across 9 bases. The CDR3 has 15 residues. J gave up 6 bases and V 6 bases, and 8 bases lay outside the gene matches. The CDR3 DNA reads TGTGCCAGCAGGGTGGGACAGGGCGTATCCGGGGAGCTGTTTTTT. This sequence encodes CASRVGQGVSGELFF.

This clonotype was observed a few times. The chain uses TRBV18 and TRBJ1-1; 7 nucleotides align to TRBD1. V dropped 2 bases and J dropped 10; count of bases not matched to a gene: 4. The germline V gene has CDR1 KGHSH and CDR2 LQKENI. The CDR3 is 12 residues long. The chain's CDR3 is CASSPDRVSAFF. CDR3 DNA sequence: TGTGCCAGCTCACCAGACAGGGTTTCAGCTTTCTTT.

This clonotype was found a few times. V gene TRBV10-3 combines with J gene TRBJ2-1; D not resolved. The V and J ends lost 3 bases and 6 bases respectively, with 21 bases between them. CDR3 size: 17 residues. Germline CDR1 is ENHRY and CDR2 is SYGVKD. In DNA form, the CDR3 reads TGTGCCATCAGTGATGGGTATCGGGTATCGTTTCGCAATGAGCAGTTCTTC. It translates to CAISDGYRVSFRNEQFF.

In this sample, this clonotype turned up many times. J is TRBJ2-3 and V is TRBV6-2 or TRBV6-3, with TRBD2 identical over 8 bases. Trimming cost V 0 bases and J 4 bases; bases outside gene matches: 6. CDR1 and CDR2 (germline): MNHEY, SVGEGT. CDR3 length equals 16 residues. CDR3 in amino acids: CASSYSAGVQSDTQYF. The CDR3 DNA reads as TGTGCCAGCAGTTACTCAGCGGGAGTTCAGTCAGATACGCAGTATTTT.

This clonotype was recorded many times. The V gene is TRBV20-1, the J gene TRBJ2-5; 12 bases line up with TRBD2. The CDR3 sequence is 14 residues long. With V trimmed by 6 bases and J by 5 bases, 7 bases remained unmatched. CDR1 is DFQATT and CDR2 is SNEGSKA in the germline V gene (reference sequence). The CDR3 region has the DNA TGCAGTGCAACATCTAGCGGGAGGGCCGAGACCCAGTACTTC. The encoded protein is CSATSSGRAETQYF.

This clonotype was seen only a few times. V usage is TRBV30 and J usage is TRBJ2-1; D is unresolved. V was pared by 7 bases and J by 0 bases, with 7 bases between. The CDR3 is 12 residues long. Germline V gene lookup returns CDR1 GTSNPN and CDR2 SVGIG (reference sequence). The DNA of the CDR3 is TGTGCCTTGACCAACTCCTACAATGAGCAGTTCTTC. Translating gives CALTNSYNEQFF.

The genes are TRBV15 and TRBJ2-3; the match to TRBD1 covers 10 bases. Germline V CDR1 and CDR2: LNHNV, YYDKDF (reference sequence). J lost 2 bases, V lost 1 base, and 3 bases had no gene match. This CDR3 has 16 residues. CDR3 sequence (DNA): TGTGCCACCAGCAGAGGGACAGGGGGTCACACAGATACGCAGTATTTT. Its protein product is CATSRGTGGHTDTQYF.

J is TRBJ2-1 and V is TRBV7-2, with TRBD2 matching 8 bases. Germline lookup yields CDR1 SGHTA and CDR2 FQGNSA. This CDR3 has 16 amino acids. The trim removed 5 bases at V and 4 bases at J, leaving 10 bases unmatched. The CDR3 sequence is CASSQSGAGGYNEQFF. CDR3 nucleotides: TGTGCCAGCAGCCAATCGGGGGCGGGAGGATACAATGAGCAGTTCTTC.

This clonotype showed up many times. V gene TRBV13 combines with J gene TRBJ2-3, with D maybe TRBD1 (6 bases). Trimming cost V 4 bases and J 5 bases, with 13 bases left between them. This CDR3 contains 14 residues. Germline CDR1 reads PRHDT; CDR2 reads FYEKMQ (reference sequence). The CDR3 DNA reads TGTGCCAGCAGCTCAGGAACAGGGATAGATACGCAGTATTTT. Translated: CASSSGTGIDTQYF.

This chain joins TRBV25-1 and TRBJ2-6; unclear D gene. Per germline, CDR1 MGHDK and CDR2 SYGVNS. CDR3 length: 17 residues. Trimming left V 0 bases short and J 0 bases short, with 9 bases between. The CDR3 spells CASSEYKGNSGANVLTF. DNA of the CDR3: TGTGCCAGCAGTGAATATAAGGGAAACTCTGGGGCCAACGTCCTGACTTTC.

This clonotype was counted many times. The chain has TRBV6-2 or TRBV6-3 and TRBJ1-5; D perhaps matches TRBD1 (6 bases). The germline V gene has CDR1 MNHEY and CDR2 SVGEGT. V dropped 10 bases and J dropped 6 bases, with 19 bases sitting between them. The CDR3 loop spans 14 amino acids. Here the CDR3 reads CATRDTAYIQPQHF. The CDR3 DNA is TGTGCCACTCGGGACACGGCTTATATTCAGCCCCAGCATTTT.

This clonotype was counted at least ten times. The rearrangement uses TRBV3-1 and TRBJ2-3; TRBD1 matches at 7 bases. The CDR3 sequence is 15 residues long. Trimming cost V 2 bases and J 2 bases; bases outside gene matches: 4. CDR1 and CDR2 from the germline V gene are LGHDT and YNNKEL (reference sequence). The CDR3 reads CASSQRQGPTDTQYF. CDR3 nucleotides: TGTGCCAGCAGCCAAAGACAGGGCCCCACAGATACGCAGTATTTT.

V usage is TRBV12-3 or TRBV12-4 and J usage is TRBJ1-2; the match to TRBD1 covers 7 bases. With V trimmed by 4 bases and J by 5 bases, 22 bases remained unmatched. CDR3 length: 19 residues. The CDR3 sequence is CASSSESGTDFAARYGYTF. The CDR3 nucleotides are TGTGCCAGCAGTTCAGAGTCCGGGACAGATTTTGCCGCACGATATGGCTACACCTTC.

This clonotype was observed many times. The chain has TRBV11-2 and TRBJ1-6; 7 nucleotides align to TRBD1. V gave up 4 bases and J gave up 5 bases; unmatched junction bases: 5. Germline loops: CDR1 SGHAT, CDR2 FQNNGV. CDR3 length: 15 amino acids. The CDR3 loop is CASSSRTGDNSPLHF. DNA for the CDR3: TGTGCCAGCAGCTCTCGGACAGGCGATAATTCACCCCTCCACTTT.

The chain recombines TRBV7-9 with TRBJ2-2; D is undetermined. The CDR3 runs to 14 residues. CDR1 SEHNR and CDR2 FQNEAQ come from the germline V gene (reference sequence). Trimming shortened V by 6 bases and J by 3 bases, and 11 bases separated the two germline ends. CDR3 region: CASRTVGYTGELFF. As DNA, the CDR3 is TGTGCCAGCAGGACGGTGGGTTACACCGGGGAGCTGTTTTTT.

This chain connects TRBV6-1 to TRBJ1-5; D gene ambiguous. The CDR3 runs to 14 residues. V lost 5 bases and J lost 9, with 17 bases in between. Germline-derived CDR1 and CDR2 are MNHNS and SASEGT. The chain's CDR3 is CASSPDPEGRPQHF. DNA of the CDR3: TGTGCCAGCAGTCCTGACCCTGAGGGTCGGCCCCAGCATTTT.

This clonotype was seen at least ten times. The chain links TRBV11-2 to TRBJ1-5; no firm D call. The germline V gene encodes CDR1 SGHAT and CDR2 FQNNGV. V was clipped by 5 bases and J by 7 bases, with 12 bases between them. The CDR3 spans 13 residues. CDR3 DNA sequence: TGTGCCAGCAGCACTCGGACCGGACAGCCCCAGCATTTT. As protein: CASSTRTGQPQHF.

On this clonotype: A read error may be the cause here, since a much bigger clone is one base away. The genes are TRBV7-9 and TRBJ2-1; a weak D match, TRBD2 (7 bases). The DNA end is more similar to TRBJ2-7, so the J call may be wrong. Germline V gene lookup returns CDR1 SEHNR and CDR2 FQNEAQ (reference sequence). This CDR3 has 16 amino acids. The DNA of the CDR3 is TGTGCCAGCAGCCCAGCCGAGGGGGGGAGTTACAATGAGCAGTACTTC. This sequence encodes CASSPAEGGSYNEQYF.

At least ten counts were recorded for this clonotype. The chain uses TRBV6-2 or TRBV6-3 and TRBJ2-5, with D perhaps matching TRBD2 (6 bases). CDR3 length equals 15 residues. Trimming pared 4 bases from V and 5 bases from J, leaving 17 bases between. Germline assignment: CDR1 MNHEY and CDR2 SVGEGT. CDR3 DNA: TGTGCCAGCAGTTCTGCCGGCGGGAAGGGTGAGACCCAGTACTTC. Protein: CASSSAGGKGETQYF.

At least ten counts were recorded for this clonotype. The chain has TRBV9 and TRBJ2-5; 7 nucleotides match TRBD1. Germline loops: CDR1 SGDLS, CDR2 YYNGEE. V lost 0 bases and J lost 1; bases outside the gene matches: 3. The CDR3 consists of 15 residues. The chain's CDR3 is CASSVEQGTQETQYF. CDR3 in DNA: TGTGCCAGCAGCGTAGAACAGGGGACCCAAGAGACCCAGTACTTC.

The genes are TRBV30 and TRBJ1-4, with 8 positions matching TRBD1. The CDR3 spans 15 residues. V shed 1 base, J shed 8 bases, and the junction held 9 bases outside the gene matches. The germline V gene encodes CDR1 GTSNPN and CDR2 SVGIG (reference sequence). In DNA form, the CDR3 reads TGTGCCTGGAGTGCAGTAGACAGGGGAGTCGAAAAACTGTTTTTT. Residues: CAWSAVDRGVEKLFF. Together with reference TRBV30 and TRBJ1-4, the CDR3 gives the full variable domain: SQTIHQWPATLVQPVGSPLSLECTVEGTSNPNLYWYRQAAGRGLQLLFYSVGIGQISSEVPQNLSASRPQDRQFILSSKKLLLSDSGFYLCAWSAVDRGVEKLFFGSGTQLSVL.

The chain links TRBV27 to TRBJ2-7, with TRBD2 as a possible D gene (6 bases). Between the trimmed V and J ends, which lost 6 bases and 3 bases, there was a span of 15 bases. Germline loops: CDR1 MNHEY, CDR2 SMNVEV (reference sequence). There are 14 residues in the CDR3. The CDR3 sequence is CASRRLEAYYEQYF. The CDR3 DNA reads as TGTGCCAGCAGGAGACTAGAAGCATACTACGAGCAGTACTTC.

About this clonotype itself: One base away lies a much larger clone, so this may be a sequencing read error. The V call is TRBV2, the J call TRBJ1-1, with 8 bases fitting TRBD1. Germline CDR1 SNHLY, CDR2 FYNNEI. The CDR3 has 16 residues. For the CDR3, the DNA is TGTACCAGCAGGGAAGGACAGGGAGGATCGGGCACTGAAGCTTTCTTT. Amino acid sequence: CTSREGQGGSGTEAFF. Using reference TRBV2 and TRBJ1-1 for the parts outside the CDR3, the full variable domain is EPEVTQTPSHQVTQMGQEVILRCVPISNHLYFYWYRQILGQKVEFLVSFYNNEISEKSEIFDDQFSVERPDGSNFTLKIRSTKLEDSAMYFCTSREGQGGSGTEAFFGQGTRLTVV.

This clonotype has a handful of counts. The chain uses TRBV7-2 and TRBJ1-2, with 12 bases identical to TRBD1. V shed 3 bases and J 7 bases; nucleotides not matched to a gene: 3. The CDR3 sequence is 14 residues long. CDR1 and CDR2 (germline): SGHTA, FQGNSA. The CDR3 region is CASSLGQGALGYTF. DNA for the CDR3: TGTGCCAGCAGCTTGGGACAGGGGGCGCTTGGCTACACCTTC.

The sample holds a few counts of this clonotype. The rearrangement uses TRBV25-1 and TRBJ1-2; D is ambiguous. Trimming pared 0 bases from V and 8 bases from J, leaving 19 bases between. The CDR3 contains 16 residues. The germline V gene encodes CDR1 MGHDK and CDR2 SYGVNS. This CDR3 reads CASSEYTGRPEGGYTF. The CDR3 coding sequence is TGTGCCAGCAGTGAATATACGGGCAGACCCGAAGGGGGCTACACCTTC.

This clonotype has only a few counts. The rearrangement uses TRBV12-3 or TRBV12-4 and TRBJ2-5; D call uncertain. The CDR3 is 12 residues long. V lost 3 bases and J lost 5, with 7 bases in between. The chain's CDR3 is CASSFVRETQYF. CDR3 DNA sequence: TGTGCCAGCAGTTTTGTGCGGGAGACCCAGTACTTC.